The 6 T cell receptor beta chains below were found in one sample sequenced in a study of T cells in Graves' hyperthyroidism and ophthalmopathy. The TCR beta CDR3 regions underwent amplification using RNA transcripts as the source. The TCR CDR3 first-round RT-PCR relied on the HTBI primer set. TCRdb re-called the multiplex PCR reads through MiXCR, storing one row per CDR3 protein. Of about 510,000 distinct CDR3 sequences detected, about 15% appear once; the ten largest clones hold approximately 15%. Input material: blood. These receptors were taken from a middle-aged woman with Graves' hyperthyroidism.

Concerning this clonotype: The conserved phenylalanine or tryptophan normally closing the CDR3 is absent here, so this likely arose from a read error. The chain combines TRBV7-9 with TRBJ1-4; 7 nucleotides align to TRBD1. Trimming cost V 1 base and J 6 bases; bases outside gene matches: 11. This CDR3 region has 17 residues. The germline V gene has CDR1 SEHNR and CDR2 FQNEAQ (reference sequence). CDR3 in amino acids: CASSLGGQAPPYEKLFI. In DNA form, the CDR3 reads TGTGCCAGCAGCTTAGGCGGACAGGCCCCTCCGTATGAAAAACTGTTTATT.

Many counts were recorded for this clonotype. The rearrangement uses TRBV5-1 and TRBJ2-1, with TRBD2 identical over 7 bases. Germline V gene lookup returns CDR1 SGHRS and CDR2 YFSETQ. With 7 bases clipped from V and 3 bases from J, the junction kept 4 bases outside the gene matches. This CDR3 is built from 13 residues. CDR3 in DNA: TGCGCCAGCGGCCCGGGAGGCTACAATGAGCAGTTCTTC. This sequence encodes CASGPGGYNEQFF.

The J gene is TRBJ2-2, the V gene TRBV4-1, with 7 bases that match TRBD1. With 1 base clipped from V and 3 bases from J, the junction kept 8 bases outside the gene matches. Germline V gene sequence: CDR1 MGHRA, CDR2 YSYEKL. CDR3 size: 17 residues. This CDR3 is CASSQVEGTAYTGELFF. The CDR3 nucleotides are TGCGCCAGCAGCCAAGTCGAAGGGACAGCATACACCGGGGAGCTGTTTTTT.

This clonotype was counted many times. The chain has TRBV5-1 and TRBJ2-7, with D possibly TRBD2 on 5 matching bases. The V end was cut by 7 bases, the J end by 5 bases, with 16 bases between. The CDR3 is made up of 13 amino acids. Germline assignment: CDR1 SGHRS and CDR2 YFSETQ. CDR3 protein: CASALRYGDEQYF. As DNA, the CDR3 is TGCGCCAGCGCCCTGCGCTACGGGGACGAGCAGTACTTC.

This clonotype occurred many times. The genes are TRBV5-6 and TRBJ1-1; 8 bases are a match to TRBD1. The germline V gene encodes CDR1 SGHDT and CDR2 YYEEEE. The CDR3 runs 16 residues. With V trimmed by 6 bases and J by 0 bases, 10 bases remained unmatched. The CDR3: CASIQLDRDMNTEAFF. DNA of the CDR3: TGTGCCAGCATCCAGCTGGACAGGGACATGAACACTGAAGCTTTCTTT. The full variable domain, completed using reference TRBV5-6 and TRBJ1-1, is DAGVTQSPTHLIKTRGQQVTLRCSPKSGHDTVSWYQQALGQGPQFIFQYYEEEERQRGNFPDRFSGHQFPNYSSELNVNALLLGDSALYLCASIQLDRDMNTEAFFGQGTRLTVV.

The chain recombines TRBV5-4 with TRBJ1-1; D might be TRBD1 (6 bases). V gave up 4 bases and J gave up 4 bases, with 14 bases separating them. Germline CDR1 SGHNT, CDR2 YYREEE (reference sequence). CDR3 length: 14 residues. The CDR3 DNA sequence: TGTGCCAGCAGCCAGACCGACAGGAGCACTGAAGCTTTCTTT. It specifies CASSQTDRSTEAFF.